This T cell receptor beta chain was sequenced during a study of human T cells and chemical hapten exposure. Study overall: Variation in per-sample TCR yields came mainly from small pooled library volume differences.

The trim removed 3 bases at V and 7 bases at J, leaving 7 bases unmatched. This CDR3 is 15 amino acids long. CDR1 and CDR2 from the germline V gene are MNHNS and SASEGT. Documented time point: pre-sensitization, week 0. The treatment: therapeutic diphenylcyclopropenone sensitization with weekly scalp DPC. Study-level points and caveats: More PT1 expanded TCRs went with higher patch test scores.

About this clonotype: Its antigen remains unknown.

In the original workflow: Individual samples carried between 23,224 and 690,600 TCRs, with 95,638 as the median. TCRdb re-derived calls from the RACE reads in MiXCR, one entry per CDR3 protein. TCRdb, rather than the study authors, made the V and J calls. The top ten clones hold around 1.6% of a sample with fewer than 140,000 distinct CDR3 sequences, 9% to 15% of them seen once. The sequencing used whole blood, collected in connection with sensitization to the hapten diphenylcyclopropenone (DPC). The sequence derives from a woman between 45 and 65 years old with alopecia areata. Some clones in this sample may be carry-over from other donors' samples. The chain links TRBV6-1 to TRBJ1-1, with 11 bases aligning to TRBD1. For the CDR3, the DNA is TGTGCCAGCAGTGATCCGGACAGGGGGCAAAATGAAGCTTTCTTT. It specifies CASSDPDRGQNEAFF.